The T cell receptor beta chain under discussion was sequenced for a study of cytotoxic CD8 clonotypes in ibrutinib-treated CLL. Study-wide background: Samples had a mean of roughly 250,000 productive templates and roughly 90,000 productive rearrangements.

V shed 1 base and J shed 2 bases, with 15 bases lying between them. Germline V gene lookup returns CDR1 MGHRA and CDR2 YSYEKL. The CDR3 extends over 16 amino acids. Assay used: immunoSEQ multiplex PCR; TCRdb lists only in-frame clones, some missing. Counted here are fewer than 100,000 clones, around 84% occurring once; the ten biggest clones make up about 5.8%. The study's findings and limits: Pretreatment clonality was elevated relative to age-matched healthy donors and paralleled circulating CD8+ T-cell counts. Ibrutinib response saw clonality rise, and progression saw it return toward baseline. Under therapy, public clonotypes either contracted or stayed stable, and they were uncommon.

Note on this clone: Its matching antigen is unknown.

V is TRBV4-1 and J is TRBJ2-7, with D maybe TRBD2 (6 bases). Material: PBMCs, obtained before ibrutinib treatment. The sequence derives from a human donor with chronic lymphocytic leukemia. The CDR3 sequence: CASSQVLADYPYEQYF. In DNA, the CDR3 is TGCGCCAGCAGCCAAGTTTTAGCGGATTACCCCTACGAGCAGTACTTC.